These 5 T cell receptor delta chains came from one sample sequenced in a study of Vδ1+ human thymocytes. General study findings and limits: Thymic TRG and TRD repertoires appeared highly polyclonal, with Gaussian CDR3 length distributions.

RNA was extracted from the cells and then reverse transcribed. Pooled V-gene forward primers with one constant-region reverse primer generated the CDR3 amplicons by multiplex PCR. TCRdb redid clone calling on the multiplex PCR reads using CATT. The table records 21,000 or so delta-chain clones, 6.5% to 10% of them present only once. The antigens of these receptors remain unknown. The material sequenced was Vdelta1+ gamma-delta thymocytes from the thymus. The subset: FACS-sorted CD3+ TCRalphabeta- TCRVdelta1+ TCRVdelta2- thymocytes. Receptors were obtained from a child under three years old who had congenital heart surgery.

The chain is built from TRDV1 and TRDJ1; 9 bases are a match to TRDD3. The trim removed 0 bases at V and 7 bases at J, leaving 18 bases unmatched. In germline, CDR1 is TSWWSYY, CDR2 QGS. The CDR3 is made up of 19 amino acids. This CDR3 is CALGELAPSHDWGTIKLIF. DNA of the CDR3: TGTGCTCTTGGGGAACTAGCCCCCTCCCACGACTGGGGGACCATTAAACTCATCTTT.

This clone was picked up a small number of times. The rearrangement uses TRDV1 and TRDJ1, with a weak D call TRDD3 (5 bases). There are 15 residues in the CDR3. V lost 1 base, J lost 3 bases, and 12 bases lay in between. Germline lookup yields CDR1 TSWWSYY and CDR2 QGS. CDR3 sequence reads: CALGEPGLWADKLIF. The CDR3 DNA reads TGTGCTCTTGGGGAACCGGGCCTCTGGGCCGATAAACTCATCTTT.

Relative to its sample, this clone is medium-sized. This rearrangement joins TRDV2 to TRDJ4; 7 positions match TRDD3. The CDR3 contains 14 residues. The germline V gene has CDR1 GEAIGNYY and CDR2 EKD. The junction had 8 bases not matched to a gene; V was cut back by 3 bases and J by 2 bases. Here the CDR3 DNA reads TGTGCCTGTGACGTGCTGGGGGCGTGGAGACCCCTGATCTTT. Encoded protein: CACDVLGAWRPLIF.

In this sample, this clone turned up a few times. The junction and the germline gene differ at one end; a read error may be behind it. The chain carries TRDV1 and TRDJ1; D might be TRDD3 (6 bases). This CDR3 is 16 amino acids long. Germline V gene data show CDR1 as TSWWSYY and CDR2 as QGS. The CDR3 nucleotides read TGTGCTCCTGGGGAACCCCGGCACAAAAGGAGCGATAAACTCATCTTT. Its translation: CAPGEPRHKRSDKLIF.

This chain connects TRDV1 to TRDJ1, with 11 bases identical to TRDD3. Germline loops: CDR1 TSWWSYY, CDR2 QGS. The ends lost 3 bases at V and 4 bases at J; junction bases unmatched: 19. This CDR3 comprises 20 residues. For the CDR3, the DNA is TGTGCTCTTGGGGACCTACGGACGGTGGTACTGGGGGATAGGGTCGATAAACTCATCTTT. Amino acids: CALGDLRTVVLGDRVDKLIF.